This T cell receptor beta chain stems from a study of T cell responses to AZD1222 COVID-19 vaccine listed by TCRdb under 2021. Study-wide context: AZD1222 recipients given second doses at about 4 weeks or at about 12 weeks were pooled, since spike-specific TCR depth and breadth were not found to differ between the two schedules. A total of under 250 trial participants underwent TCR sequencing, of whom some 200 had received two doses of AZD1222 and roughly 26 had received two doses of the MenACWY control vaccine. Trial participants were enrolled by age into 18-55, 56-69 and 70-plus year subgroups, with 148, 28 and 57 TCR-sequenced participants respectively.

The paper's findings and limits, for the study overall: In the small 56-69-year group, the increase in depth fell short of significance, most likely because of low power. Nearly half of unique spike-specific TCRs reportedly recognized epitopes outside regions mutated in the B.1.351 and B.1.1.7 variants. CD4 TCRs associated with the vaccine covered the entire spike protein, and the dominant responses were in regions 160-218 and 743-854. Conclusions about previously exposed vaccinees were limited because only six AZD1222 recipients were SARS-CoV-2 seropositive at baseline. Spike-specific TCR breadth and depth rose significantly after two AZD1222 doses compared with day 0 and with MenACWY recipients. Because no samples from the day 14 peak response were available, repertoires could be characterized only after the peak T cell response. Most participants were white British and females outnumbered males, and the authors suggested that clonal diversity may have been underestimated.

Reading the label with the study, this specimen's time point is: baseline before first vaccination. Samples from vaccinated people were obtained from the UK trials COV001 and COV002, which included a single-blind randomized controlled phase 2/3 trial of AZD1222 (ChAdOx1 nCoV-19) in healthy adults. For TCRbeta chain sequencing, PBMC samples were collected from trial participants at day 0 and at day 28 after the second dose. The CDR3 regions of human TCRbeta chains were subjected to immunosequencing. The original methods were these. Repertoire TCRs were matched against a reference library of SARS-CoV-2-specific TCRs generated with the MIRA antigen-specificity platform. Breadth was defined as the fraction of unique TCRs that were SARS-CoV-2-associated, and depth was defined as the fraction of total T cells that were SARS-CoV-2-associated. Using the MIRA data, every spike-specific TCR was mapped to the spike region that the TCR reacted to and assigned to either a CD4 or a CD8 class. Log10-transformed breadth and depth values were compared by one-way ANOVA with Sidak's multiple comparisons tests. This immuneACCESS table, as held by TCRdb, lists in-frame sequences with V and J called but not all clones. Of the missing ones, under half trace to an unresolved V gene in checked studies; the others have no known cause. That table supplies the V and J calls and clone size; D and trimming were determined from the DNA. In all, the sample holds 150,000 to 200,000 clones, and approximately 93% of those were seen once. The top ten clones comprise around 0.96% of the sample.

With regard to this clone: It has no known antigen specificity. No base quality values were provided; no much bigger clone lies one nucleotide off.

Sequences were derived from peripheral blood, sampled on day 0 of AZD1222 vaccination. This clonotype was obtained from an adult in good health.

The CDR3 reads as follows: CASSAGQGQETQYF. The base sequence is TGCGCCAGCAGCGCCGGACAGGGTCAAGAGACCCAGTACTTC. The chain is made from TRBV5-1 and TRBJ2-5; a stretch of 8 junction bases matches TRBD1. Germline trimming amounts to 4 bases on V and 2 bases on J, with 4 as the count of junction bases outside the gene matches. From a lookup of the germline V gene, CDR1 and CDR2 are SGHRS and YFSETQ. From its cysteine to its phenylalanine, the CDR3 spans 14 amino acids. The kept DNA is CDR3 alone, 42 bases in frame from the first base.